This note documents a single T cell receptor (beta chain) sequence. What antigen it recognizes has not been identified. No much larger clone is present one base from it, and per-base qualities are unavailable. The data stem from a study of blood T cell repertoires in COVID-19 (dated by TCRdb to 2020 to 2022). In the study overall: Samples covering the acute and convalescent phases of COVID-19 were provided by collaborators in the United States, Italy and Spain. Samples were obtained from the ongoing ImmuneRACE study (first 160 participants) and from 1,254 subjects provided by 6 global collaborators. The material from the prospective study consisted of cDNA or gDNA derived from T cells, B-cell-depleted T cells, or PBMCs. The repertoires were released in a freely available public database meant as a resource for research on the immune response to SARS-CoV-2. A de-identified subject ID, COVID-19 status, age in years and sex were almost always included in the sample metadata. Subjects who had been exposed to COVID-19, were actively infected with it, or had recovered from it provided the deeply sampled blood TCRbeta repertoires that made up the dataset. Where HLA class I and class II types were available, the types were taken from metadata supplied by the sample provider, not from assay-based typing.

The CDR3, cysteine through phenylalanine, is 14 amino acids long. Only the CDR3 DNA stays, 42 bases, in frame from base 1. Per the germline V gene, KGHSH is the CDR1 and LQKENI is the CDR2. The junction carries 12 bases between V and J, which are trimmed by 2 bases and 7 bases respectively. Each collaborating institution followed its own protocols to collect whole blood in K2EDTA tubes. For TCRbeta analysis, collaborator samples were shipped as frozen whole blood, as isolated PBMCs, or as DNA extracted from either sample type. The investigation overall reported the following: The quantity of clinical and demographic metadata differed by source and by participant and was supplied without curation.

TCRbeta CDR3 regions were amplified from genomic DNA by means of the immunoSEQ Assay, a bias-controlled multiplex PCR. As for how the authors treated the data: Within the assay, amplification of reference gene primers was used to estimate how many nucleated cells each sample contained. To quantify the absolute abundance of each unique TCRbeta CDR3 rearrangement, sequence reads were collapsed and filtered. Productive Simpson clonality was computed per sample as the square root of Simpson's diversity index over productive rearrangements. TCRdb's version of the immuneACCESS table is confined to in-frame rearrangements and falls short of the full clone set. An unresolved V gene accounts for under half of the shortfall where checked; the remainder is of unknown origin. The V and J calls and clone size are taken from that table; D and trimming were inferred from the DNA. The sample yields about 87,000 clones; approximately 89% were counted once. The ten most abundant clones make up around 7% of the sample.

The TCR sequence derives from a human donor with acute or convalescent COVID-19. The donor label of this sample is uncertain. Sequenced material: peripheral blood. Recombination connected TRBV18 to TRBJ1-5; a confident D gene designation cannot be given. The CDR3 region: CASSPSLAEQPQHF. Read as DNA, the sequence is TGTGCCAGCTCACCATCGCTGGCGGAACAGCCCCAGCATTTT.